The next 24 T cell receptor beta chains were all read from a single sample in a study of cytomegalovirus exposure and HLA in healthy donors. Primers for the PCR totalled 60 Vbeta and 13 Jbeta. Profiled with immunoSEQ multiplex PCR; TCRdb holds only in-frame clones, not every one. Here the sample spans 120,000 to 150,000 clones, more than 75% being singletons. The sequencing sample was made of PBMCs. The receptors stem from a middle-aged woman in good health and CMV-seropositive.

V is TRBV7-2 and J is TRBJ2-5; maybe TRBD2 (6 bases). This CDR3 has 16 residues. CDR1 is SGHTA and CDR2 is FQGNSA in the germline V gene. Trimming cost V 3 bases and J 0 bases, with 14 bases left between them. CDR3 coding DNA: TGTGCCAGCAGCTTCACCGGGACTCAGTACCAAGAGACCCAGTACTTC. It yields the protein CASSFTGTQYQETQYF.

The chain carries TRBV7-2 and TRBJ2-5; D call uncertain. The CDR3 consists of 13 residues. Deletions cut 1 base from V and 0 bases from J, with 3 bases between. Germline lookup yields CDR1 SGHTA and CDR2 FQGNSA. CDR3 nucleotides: TGTGCCAGCAGCTTAGACTACCAAGAGACCCAGTACTTC. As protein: CASSLDYQETQYF.

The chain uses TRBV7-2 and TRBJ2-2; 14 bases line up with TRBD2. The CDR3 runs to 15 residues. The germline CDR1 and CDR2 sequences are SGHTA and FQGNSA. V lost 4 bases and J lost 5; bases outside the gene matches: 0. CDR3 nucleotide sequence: TGTGCCAGCAGCTGGACTAGCGGGAGGACCGGGGAGCTGTTTTTT. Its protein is CASSWTSGRTGELFF.

CDR3 sequence reads: CASQGSYEQYF. The CDR3 DNA is TGTGCCAGCCAGGGGTCCTACGAGCAGTACTTC. The V gene is TRBV28, the J gene TRBJ2-7; possibly TRBD1 for D (6 bases). V gave up 8 bases and J gave up 1 base, with 6 bases separating them. The length of the CDR3 is 11 residues. Germline values: CDR1 MDHEN, CDR2 SYDVKM.

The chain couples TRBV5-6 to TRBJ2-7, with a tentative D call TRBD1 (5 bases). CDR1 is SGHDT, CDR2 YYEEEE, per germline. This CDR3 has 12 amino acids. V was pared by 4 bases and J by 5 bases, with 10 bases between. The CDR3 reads CASSRIGDEQYF. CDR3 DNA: TGTGCCAGCAGCAGAATAGGGGACGAGCAGTACTTC.

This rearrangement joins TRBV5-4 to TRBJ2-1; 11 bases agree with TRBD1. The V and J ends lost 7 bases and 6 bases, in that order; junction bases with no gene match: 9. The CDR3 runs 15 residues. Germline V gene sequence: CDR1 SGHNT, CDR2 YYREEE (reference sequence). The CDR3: CASSSRDRGGNEQFF. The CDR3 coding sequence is TGTGCCAGCTCTTCTCGGGACAGGGGGGGCAATGAGCAGTTCTTC.

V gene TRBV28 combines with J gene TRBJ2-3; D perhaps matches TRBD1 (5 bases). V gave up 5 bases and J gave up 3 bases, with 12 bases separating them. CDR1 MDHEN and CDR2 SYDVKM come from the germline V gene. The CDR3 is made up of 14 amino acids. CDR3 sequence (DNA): TGTGCCAGCAGTCAAATGACAGCGACAGATACGCAGTATTTT. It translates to CASSQMTATDTQYF.

CDR3 coding DNA: TGTGCCAGCTCGGGGGGGGGCAATCAGCCCCAGCATTTT. Protein: CASSGGGNQPQHF. The J gene is TRBJ1-5, the V gene TRBV5-4, with D maybe TRBD1 (5 bases). The CDR3 is 13 amino acids. Germline CDR1 is SGHNT and CDR2 is YYREEE (reference sequence). Trimming pared 7 bases from V and 2 bases from J, leaving 10 bases between. Full variable domain (missing parts from reference TRBV5-4 and TRBJ1-5): ETGVTQSPTHLIKTRGQQVTLRCSSQSGHNTVSWYQQALGQGPQFIFQYYREEENGRGNFPPRFSGLQFPNYSSELNVNALELDDSALYLCASSGGGNQPQHFGDGTRLSIL.

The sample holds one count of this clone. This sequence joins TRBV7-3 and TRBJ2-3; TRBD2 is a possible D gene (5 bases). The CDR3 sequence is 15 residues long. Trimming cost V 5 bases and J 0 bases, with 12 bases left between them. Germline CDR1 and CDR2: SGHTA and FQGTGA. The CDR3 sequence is CASSLGELSTDTQYF. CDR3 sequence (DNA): TGTGCCAGCAGCCTCGGGGAGCTGAGCACAGATACGCAGTATTTT. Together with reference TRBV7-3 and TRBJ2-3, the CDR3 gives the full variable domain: GAGVSQTPSNKVTEKGKYVELRCDPISGHTALYWYRQSLGQGPEFLIYFQGTGAADDSGLPNDRFFAVRPEGSVSTLKIQRTERGDSAVYLCASSLGELSTDTQYFGPGTRLTVL.

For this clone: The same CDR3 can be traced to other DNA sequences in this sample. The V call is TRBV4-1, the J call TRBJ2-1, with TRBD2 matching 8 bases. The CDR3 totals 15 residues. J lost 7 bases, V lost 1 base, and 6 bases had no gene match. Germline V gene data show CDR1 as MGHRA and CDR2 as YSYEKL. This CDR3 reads CASSQVTSGRNEQFF. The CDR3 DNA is TGCGCCAGCAGCCAAGTAACCAGCGGGAGAAATGAGCAGTTCTTC.

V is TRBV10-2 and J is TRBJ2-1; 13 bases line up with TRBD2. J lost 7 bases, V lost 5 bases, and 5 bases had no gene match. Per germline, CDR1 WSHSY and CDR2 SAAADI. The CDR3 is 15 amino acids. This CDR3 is CASSPTSGRTNEQFF. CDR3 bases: TGCGCCAGCAGTCCGACTAGCGGGAGGACGAATGAGCAGTTCTTC.

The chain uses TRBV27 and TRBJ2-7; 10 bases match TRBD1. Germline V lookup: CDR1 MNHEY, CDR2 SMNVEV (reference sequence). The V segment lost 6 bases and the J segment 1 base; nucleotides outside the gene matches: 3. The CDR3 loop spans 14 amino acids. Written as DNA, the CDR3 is TGTGCCAGCAGCTGGGGACAGGGGTCCTACGAGCAGTACTTC. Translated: CASSWGQGSYEQYF.

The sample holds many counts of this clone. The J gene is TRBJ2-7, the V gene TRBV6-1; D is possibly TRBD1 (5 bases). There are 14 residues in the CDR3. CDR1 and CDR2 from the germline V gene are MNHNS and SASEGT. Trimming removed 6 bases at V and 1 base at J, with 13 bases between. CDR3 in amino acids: CASRIPTASYEQYF. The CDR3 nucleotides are TGTGCCAGCAGGATTCCGACAGCGTCCTACGAGCAGTACTTC.

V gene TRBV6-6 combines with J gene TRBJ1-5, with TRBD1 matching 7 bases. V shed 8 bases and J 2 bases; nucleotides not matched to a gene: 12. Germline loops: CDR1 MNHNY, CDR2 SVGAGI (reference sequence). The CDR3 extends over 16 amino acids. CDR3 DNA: TGTGCCAGCTCAACCGCCCGACAGGGCGGCAATCAGCCCCAGCATTTT. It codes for CASSTARQGGNQPQHF.

The CDR3 nucleotides are TGTGCCAGTAGTATAGACCTGGACAGGGGGAGCCAGCCCCAGCATTTT. Encoded protein: CASSIDLDRGSQPQHF. This chain uses TRBV19 with TRBJ1-5; 10 bases are a match to TRBD1. V lost 0 bases, J lost 7 bases, and 6 bases stayed unmatched. CDR1 and CDR2 (germline): LNHDA, SQIVND (reference sequence). This CDR3 is built from 16 residues.

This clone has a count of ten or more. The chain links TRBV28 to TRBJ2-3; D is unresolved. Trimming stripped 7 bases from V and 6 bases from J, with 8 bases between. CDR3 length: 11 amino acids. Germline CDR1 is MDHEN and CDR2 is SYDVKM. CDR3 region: CASTVRDTQYF. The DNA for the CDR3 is TGTGCCAGCACGGTGAGGGATACGCAGTATTTT.

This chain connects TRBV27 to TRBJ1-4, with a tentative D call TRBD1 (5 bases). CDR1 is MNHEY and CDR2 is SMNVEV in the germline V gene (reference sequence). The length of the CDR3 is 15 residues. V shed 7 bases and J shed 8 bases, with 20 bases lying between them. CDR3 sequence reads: CASTSRFRVGEKLFF. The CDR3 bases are TGTGCCAGCACTTCCCGGTTCAGGGTAGGGGAAAAACTGTTTTTT.

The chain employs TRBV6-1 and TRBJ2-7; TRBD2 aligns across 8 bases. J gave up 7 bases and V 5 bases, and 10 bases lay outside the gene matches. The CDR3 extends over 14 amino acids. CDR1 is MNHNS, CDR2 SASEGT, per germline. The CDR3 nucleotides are TGTGCCAGCAGTACAGGAGCGGGAGTGTGGGAGCAGTACTTC. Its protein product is CASSTGAGVWEQYF.

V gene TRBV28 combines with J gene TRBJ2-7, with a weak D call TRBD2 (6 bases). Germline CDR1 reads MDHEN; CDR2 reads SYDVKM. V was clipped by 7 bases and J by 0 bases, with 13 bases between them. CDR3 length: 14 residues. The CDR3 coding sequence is TGTGCCAGCAAGACCTGGGGACTCTCCTACGAGCAGTACTTC. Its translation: CASKTWGLSYEQYF.

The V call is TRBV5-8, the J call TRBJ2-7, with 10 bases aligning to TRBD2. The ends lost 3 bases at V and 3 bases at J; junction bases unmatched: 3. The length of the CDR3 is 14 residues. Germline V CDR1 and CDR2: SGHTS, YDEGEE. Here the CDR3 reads CASSSLAGYYEQYF. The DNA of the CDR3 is TGTGCCAGCAGCTCACTAGCGGGATACTACGAGCAGTACTTC.

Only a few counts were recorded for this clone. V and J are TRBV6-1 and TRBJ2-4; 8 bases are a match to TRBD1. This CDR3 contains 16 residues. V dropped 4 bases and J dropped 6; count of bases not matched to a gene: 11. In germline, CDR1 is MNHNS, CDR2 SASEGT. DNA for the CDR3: TGTGCCAGCAGTGCCCACAGGGGGGCTAGCAGAAACATTCAGTACTTC. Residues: CASSAHRGASRNIQYF.

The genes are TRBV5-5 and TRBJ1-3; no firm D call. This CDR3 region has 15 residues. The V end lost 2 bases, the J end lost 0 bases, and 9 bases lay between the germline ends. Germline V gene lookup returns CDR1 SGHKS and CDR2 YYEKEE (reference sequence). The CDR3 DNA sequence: TGTGCCAGCAGCTTCCAGGTGACCTCTGGAAACACCATATATTTT. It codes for CASSFQVTSGNTIYF. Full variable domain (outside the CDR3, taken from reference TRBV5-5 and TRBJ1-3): DAGVTQSPTHLIKTRGQQVTLRCSPISGHKSVSWYQQVLGQGPQFIFQYYEKEERGRGNFPDRFSARQFPNYSSELNVNALLLGDSALYLCASSFQVTSGNTIYFGEGSWLTVV.

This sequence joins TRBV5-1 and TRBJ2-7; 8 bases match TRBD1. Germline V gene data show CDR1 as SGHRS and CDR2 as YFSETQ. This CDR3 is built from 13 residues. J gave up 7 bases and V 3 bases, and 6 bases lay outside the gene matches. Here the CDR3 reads CASSWDRSWEQYF. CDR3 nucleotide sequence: TGCGCCAGCAGCTGGGACAGGTCCTGGGAGCAGTACTTC.

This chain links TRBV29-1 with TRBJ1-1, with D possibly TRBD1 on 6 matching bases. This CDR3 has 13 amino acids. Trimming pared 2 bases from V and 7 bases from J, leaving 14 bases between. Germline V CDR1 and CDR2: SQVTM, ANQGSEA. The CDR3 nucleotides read TGCAGCGTTGAATTTACAGGGTTTGGTGAAGCTTTCTTT. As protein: CSVEFTGFGEAFF.